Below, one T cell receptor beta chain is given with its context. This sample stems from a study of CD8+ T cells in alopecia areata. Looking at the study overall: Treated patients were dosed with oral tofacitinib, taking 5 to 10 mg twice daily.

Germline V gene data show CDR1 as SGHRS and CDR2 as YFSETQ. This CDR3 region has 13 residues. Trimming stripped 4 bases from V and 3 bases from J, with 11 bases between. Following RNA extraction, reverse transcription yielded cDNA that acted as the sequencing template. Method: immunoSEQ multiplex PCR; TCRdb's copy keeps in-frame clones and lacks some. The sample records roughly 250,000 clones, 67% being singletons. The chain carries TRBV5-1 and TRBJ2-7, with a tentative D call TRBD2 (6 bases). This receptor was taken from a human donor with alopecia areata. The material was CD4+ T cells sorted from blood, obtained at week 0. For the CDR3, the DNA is TGCGCCAGCAGCCCGGGGGTCCTCTACGAGCAGTACTTC. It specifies CASSPGVLYEQYF.